These 30 T cell receptor beta chains were all obtained from the same sample, sequenced in a study of cytomegalovirus exposure and HLA in healthy donors. PCR involved 60 Vbeta and 13 Jbeta primers. Generated by immunoSEQ multiplex PCR, the TCRdb table keeps only in-frame clones and is missing some. The sample's table shows 65,000 to 90,000 clones. Sequenced sample: PBMCs. These receptor sequences come from a female donor in good health and CMV-seropositive.

The chain recombines TRBV5-4 with TRBJ2-1; tentative D call: TRBD2 (6 bases). The V end lost 0 bases, the J end lost 6 bases, and 16 bases lay between the germline ends. Germline CDR1 and CDR2: SGHNT and YYREEE (reference sequence). This CDR3 spans 16 amino acids. CDR3 in amino acids: CASSLAVAGNLNEQFF. CDR3 sequence (DNA): TGTGCCAGCAGCTTGGCCGTTGCGGGGAACCTCAATGAGCAGTTCTTC.

The chain carries TRBV10-1 and TRBJ1-5; D is undetermined. The ends were cut back, 0 bases at V and 5 bases at J, with 5 bases in the middle. The germline V gene encodes CDR1 WNHNN and CDR2 SYGVQD (reference sequence). This CDR3 region has 13 residues. CDR3 coding DNA: TGCGCCAGCAGTGAGTCAACAGATCAGCCCCAGCATTTT. This sequence encodes CASSESTDQPQHF.

The chain employs TRBV25-1 and TRBJ2-2, with TRBD1 matching over 8 bases. The CDR3 is 14 amino acids. Per the germline V gene, CDR1 is MGHDK and CDR2 is SYGVNS. J lost 8 bases, V lost 3 bases, and 5 bases had no gene match. Written as DNA, the CDR3 is TGTGCCAGCAGTGAGCGACAGGGGAGTGGGGAGCTGTTTTTT. It codes for CASSERQGSGELFF.

V and J are TRBV7-2 and TRBJ1-2, with unresolved D. CDR1 is SGHTA, CDR2 FQGNSA, per germline. The V end was cut by 1 base, the J end by 8 bases, with 8 bases between. This CDR3 has 12 residues. CDR3 bases: TGTGCCAGCAGCTTAGACCGTGGCGGCTACACCTTC. Translating it yields CASSLDRGGYTF.

This chain joins TRBV5-6 and TRBJ2-2; D not resolved. Germline assignment: CDR1 SGHDT and CDR2 YYEEEE. V dropped 2 bases and J dropped 4 bases, with 3 bases sitting between them. This CDR3 is 12 amino acids long. The CDR3 DNA reads TGTGCCAGCAGCTTCGGCACCGGGGAGCTGTTTTTT. This translates into CASSFGTGELFF.

This chain joins TRBV19 and TRBJ2-1, with 7 bases aligning to TRBD1. The CDR3 runs to 15 residues. In germline, CDR1 is LNHDA, CDR2 SQIVND (reference sequence). V lost 3 bases to trimming and J lost 7 bases; unmatched junction nucleotides: 9. CDR3 nucleotide sequence: TGTGCCAGTAGTATTGAGGGGGCTGTGTGGAATGAGCAGTTCTTC. It specifies CASSIEGAVWNEQFF.

The chain employs TRBV19 and TRBJ1-3; a possible D gene is TRBD1 (5 bases). Deletions cut 10 bases from V and 0 bases from J, with 19 bases between. Germline loops: CDR1 LNHDA, CDR2 SQIVND (reference sequence). The CDR3 sequence is 16 residues long. The chain's CDR3 is CATQPDGGSSGNTIYF. DNA of the CDR3: TGTGCCACCCAGCCGGACGGGGGGAGCTCTGGAAACACCATATATTTT.

V is TRBV30 and J is TRBJ2-7; TRBD2 matches 13 bases. Unmatched junction bases numbered 1, after V lost 3 bases and J lost 2 bases. The germline CDR1 and CDR2 sequences are GTSNPN and SVGIG (reference sequence). This CDR3 is built from 14 residues. The DNA for the CDR3 is TGTGCCTGGAGACTAGCGGGAGGGACCTACGAGCAGTACTTC. The encoded protein is CAWRLAGGTYEQYF.

The rearrangement links TRBV27 to TRBJ2-7, with 7 bases aligning to TRBD2. The CDR3 covers 14 residues. V shed 6 bases and J 5 bases; nucleotides not matched to a gene: 10. The germline CDR1 and CDR2 sequences are MNHEY and SMNVEV (reference sequence). The CDR3 sequence is CASRLYGGVDEQYF. In DNA, the CDR3 is TGTGCCAGCAGACTCTATGGGGGGGTTGACGAGCAGTACTTC.

V is TRBV4-3 and J is TRBJ2-7; TRBD1 is a possible D gene (7 bases). The V end lost 4 bases, the J end lost 2 bases, and 18 bases lay between the germline ends. In germline, CDR1 is LGHNA, CDR2 YSLEER. The CDR3 is made up of 16 amino acids. The CDR3 region is CASSPGSGDSAYEQYF. The DNA of the CDR3 is TGCGCCAGCAGCCCCGGCTCGGGGGACAGCGCCTACGAGCAGTACTTC.

This sequence joins TRBV19 and TRBJ1-1; 10 nucleotides match TRBD1. Germline-derived CDR1 and CDR2 are LNHDA and SQIVND (reference sequence). The CDR3 contains 15 residues. The CDR3 reads CAVHGTGALNTEAFF. CDR3 in DNA: TGTGCAGTACATGGGACAGGGGCGTTGAACACTGAAGCTTTCTTT.

CDR3 in DNA: TGTGCCAGCAGTCCCCTGGGGGCGGGGGGGACCCTCGCAGATACGCAGTATTTT. It specifies CASSPLGAGGTLADTQYF. This sequence joins TRBV28 and TRBJ2-3, with 9 bases identical to TRBD2. V gave up 5 bases and J gave up 4 bases; unmatched junction bases: 16. Germline values: CDR1 MDHEN, CDR2 SYDVKM. The CDR3 has 18 amino acids.

The chain uses TRBV29-1 and TRBJ2-3, with no clear D. Germline V gene data show CDR1 as SQVTM and CDR2 as ANQGSEA. CDR3 length: 13 residues. Trimming removed 4 bases at V and 3 bases at J, with 11 bases between. Written as DNA, the CDR3 is TGCAGCGTTGGGAATATCGGGACAGATACGCAGTATTTT. This codes for CSVGNIGTDTQYF.

The rearrangement joins TRBV4-3 to TRBJ2-2; 7 positions match TRBD2. The CDR3 runs 16 residues. CDR1 is LGHNA, CDR2 YSLEER, per germline. V dropped 0 bases and J dropped 5; count of bases not matched to a gene: 6. This chain's CDR3 is CASSQDPRERTGELFF. The DNA for the CDR3 is TGCGCCAGCAGCCAAGATCCGCGGGAGCGAACCGGGGAGCTGTTTTTT.

The chain links TRBV4-3 to TRBJ2-2; 7 positions match TRBD1. J was trimmed by 7 bases and V by 0 bases; bases with no gene match: 11. The CDR3 contains 17 residues. The germline CDR1 and CDR2 sequences are LGHNA and YSLEER. For the CDR3, the DNA is TGCGCCAGCAGCCAAGATCTGGGACAGTGGTCCGACGGGGAGCTGTTTTTT. Translated, it gives CASSQDLGQWSDGELFF.

The rearrangement links TRBV4-3 to TRBJ2-2; 8 bases line up with TRBD1. Germline loops: CDR1 LGHNA, CDR2 YSLEER. Trimming took 4 bases from V and 3 from J; bases not matched to a gene: 4. The CDR3 is 15 residues long. The CDR3 coding sequence is TGCGCCAGCAGCCCACAGGGGGGTGACACCGGGGAGCTGTTTTTT. The encoded protein is CASSPQGGDTGELFF.

The chain employs TRBV6-1 and TRBJ2-6; 9 bases line up with TRBD1. The J segment lost 2 bases and the V segment lost 2 bases, leaving 7 bases of the junction unmatched. Germline loops: CDR1 MNHNS, CDR2 SASEGT. This CDR3 has 18 residues. CDR3 DNA sequence: TGTGCCAGCAGTGAACACGGGACAGGGATAACTGGGGCCAACGTCCTGACTTTC. It specifies CASSEHGTGITGANVLTF.

V gene TRBV4-1 combines with J gene TRBJ2-7; D is unresolved. The ends were cut back, 0 bases at V and 3 bases at J, with 3 bases in the middle. CDR3 size: 12 residues. Germline CDR1 reads MGHRA; CDR2 reads YSYEKL. CDR3 protein: CASSQESYEQYF. The DNA for the CDR3 is TGCGCCAGCAGCCAAGAGAGCTACGAGCAGTACTTC.

The chain is built from TRBV6-1 and TRBJ1-2; D call uncertain. The CDR3 covers 11 residues. Germline CDR1 and CDR2: MNHNS and SASEGT. CDR3 sequence (DNA): TGTGCGATGGGCTTGAACTATGGCTACACCTTC. This gives the protein CAMGLNYGYTF.

The chain links TRBV25-1 to TRBJ1-3; the match to TRBD1 covers 7 bases. CDR1 MGHDK and CDR2 SYGVNS come from the germline V gene. J was trimmed by 4 bases and V by 4 bases; bases with no gene match: 10. This CDR3 is built from 16 residues. This CDR3 reads CASSARQGGAGNTIYF. Here the CDR3 DNA reads TGTGCCAGCAGTGCCCGGCAGGGGGGTGCAGGAAACACCATATATTTT.

The chain joins TRBV11-1 to TRBJ1-4; D ambiguous. Trimming took off 2 bases at V and 1 base at J, with 5 bases between the two ends. Germline-derived CDR1 and CDR2 are SGHAT and FQDESV (reference sequence). The CDR3 has 14 amino acids. DNA of the CDR3: TGTGCCAGCAGCTTAAGCGGAACTAATGAAAAACTGTTTTTT. This sequence encodes CASSLSGTNEKLFF.

This chain uses TRBV6-4 with TRBJ1-4; D is perhaps TRBD1 (5 bases). CDR1 is MRHNA, CDR2 SNTAGT, per germline. The V and J ends lost 3 bases and 12 bases respectively, with 14 bases between them. The CDR3 loop spans 13 amino acids. The CDR3: CASSEGAAGELFF. The DNA for the CDR3 is TGTGCCAGCAGTGAAGGAGCCGCGGGGGAACTGTTTTTT.

The chain recombines TRBV30 with TRBJ2-1; TRBD2 agrees at 10 bases. Germline lookup yields CDR1 GTSNPN and CDR2 SVGIG (reference sequence). This CDR3 is 15 amino acids long. With V trimmed by 3 bases and J by 6 bases, 8 bases remained unmatched. The CDR3 nucleotides are TGTGCCTGGAGGGCTAGCGGGAGTTATGGCAATGAGCAGTTCTTC. Protein: CAWRASGSYGNEQFF.

V usage is TRBV5-1 and J usage is TRBJ1-1; D may be TRBD1 (5 bases). This CDR3 is 15 amino acids long. Germline CDR1 SGHRS, CDR2 YFSETQ. Trimming left V 5 bases short and J 5 bases short, with 19 bases between. The CDR3 sequence is CASSFDQAGDTEAFF. The DNA of the CDR3 is TGCGCCAGCAGTTTCGATCAAGCGGGGGATACTGAAGCTTTCTTT. Full variable domain (missing parts from reference TRBV5-1 and TRBJ1-1): KAGVTQTPRYLIKTRGQQVTLSCSPISGHRSVSWYQQTPGQGLQFLFEYFSETQRNKGNFPGRFSGRQFSNSRSEMNVSTLELGDSALYLCASSFDQAGDTEAFFGQGTRLTVV.

The chain joins TRBV18 to TRBJ2-7, with 7 bases fitting TRBD1. The length of the CDR3 is 13 residues. Germline V gene sequence: CDR1 KGHSH, CDR2 LQKENI. V gave up 4 bases and J gave up 4 bases; unmatched junction bases: 4. The CDR3, as DNA: TGTGCCAGCTCACGACAGGGTAGATACGAGCAGTACTTC. Protein: CASSRQGRYEQYF.

The chain uses TRBV27 and TRBJ1-1, with D perhaps matching TRBD1 (5 bases). The CDR3 is made up of 14 amino acids. The germline V gene encodes CDR1 MNHEY and CDR2 SMNVEV (reference sequence). The V end was cut by 4 bases, the J end by 3 bases, with 12 bases between. The CDR3 coding sequence is TGTGCCAGCAGTTATGGGGTAGGGGACACTGAAGCTTTCTTT. It translates to CASSYGVGDTEAFF.

The J gene is TRBJ2-7, the V gene TRBV27; possibly TRBD2 for D (5 bases). Trimming stripped 0 bases from V and 0 bases from J, with 12 bases between. The CDR3 runs to 16 residues. Germline CDR1 reads MNHEY; CDR2 reads SMNVEV (reference sequence). CDR3 region: CASSLSGGFSSYEQYF. As DNA, the CDR3 is TGTGCCAGCAGTTTATCCGGCGGGTTTAGCTCCTACGAGCAGTACTTC.

The chain joins TRBV30 to TRBJ1-1; 7 nucleotides line up with TRBD1. The germline CDR1 and CDR2 sequences are GTSNPN and SVGIG (reference sequence). V was clipped by 3 bases and J by 0 bases; unmatched bases: 1. This CDR3 region has 13 residues. CDR3 region: CAWRDRMNTEAFF. In DNA form, the CDR3 reads TGTGCCTGGAGGGACAGGATGAACACTGAAGCTTTCTTT.

The CDR3 here is CASSPVGRQGNEQYF. The CDR3 DNA follows: TGTGCCAGCAGCCCTGTGGGGAGACAGGGCAACGAGCAGTACTTC. This chain links TRBV9 with TRBJ2-7, with 7 positions matching TRBD1. This CDR3 region has 15 residues. The V segment lost 4 bases and the J segment 5 bases; nucleotides outside the gene matches: 12. Germline-derived CDR1 and CDR2 are SGDLS and YYNGEE.

V gene TRBV6-1 combines with J gene TRBJ1-2, with TRBD1 matching 12 bases. Germline CDR1 and CDR2: MNHNS and SASEGT. V lost 3 bases and J lost 8; bases outside the gene matches: 10. This CDR3 contains 16 residues. CDR3 sequence reads: CASSEHGGQGAEGYTF. The CDR3 DNA reads TGTGCCAGCAGTGAGCACGGGGGACAGGGGGCGGAAGGCTACACCTTC.